The clone carrying this T cell receptor beta chain was counted only a few times. Germline values: CDR1 LGHNT, CDR2 FRNRAP. The V segment lost 0 bases and the J segment 2 bases; nucleotides outside the gene matches: 10. CDR3 length: 18 amino acids. The entry originates in a study of patients and donors after allogeneic stem cell transplantation. TCRdb analysed the RT-PCR reads with MiXCR anew, one entry per CDR3 protein. The data contain hundreds of thousands of distinct CDR3 sequences, 16% of them seen just once; the ten biggest clones take up around 7.9%. The V and J genes are TRBV12-5 and TRBJ2-1, with 7 bases that match TRBD2. Material for sequencing was blood, either unsorted or a sorted T cell fraction (not recorded which). The TCR comes from a human donor who was either an allogeneic HSCT recipient or a stem cell or donor lymphocyte infusion donor (not recorded which). It is not recorded whose cells these are; they may come from a transplant donor. CDR3 DNA sequence: TGTGCTAGTGGTTTGGTAGGAGCACCAGCGGGACCCTACAATGAGCAGTTCTTC. Protein product: CASGLVGAPAGPYNEQFF.